The rows below give T cell receptor beta chains drawn from one sample of a study of human T cells and chemical hapten exposure. Each CDR3 protein is one row after TCRdb ran MiXCR on the RACE reads. The table has fewer than 200,000 distinct CDR3 sequences, almost 30% seen once. The input for sequencing was whole blood, taken in connection with sensitization to the hapten diphenylcyclopropenone (DPC). Receptor source: a woman aged 25 to 39 with alopecia areata. Some clones in this sample may be carry-over from other donors' samples. The CDR3 runs from the conserved cysteine through the conserved F or W.

j_call,v_call,cdr3_length,cdr3_aa
TRBJ2-1,TRBV20-1,17,CSARGIPGLAGRDEQFF
TRBJ2-1,TRBV29-1,16,CSVEPGLAGGLDEQFF
TRBJ2-3,TRBV7-2,15,CASSSSSGGTDTQYF
TRBJ1-2,TRBV7-9,13,CASSSETGLGYTF
TRBJ2-5,TRBV3-1,14,CASSQMTSGETQYF
TRBJ2-7,TRBV7-9,13,CASSPSGTYEQYF
TRBJ1-3,TRBV28,13,CASSLFPLGTIYF
TRBJ1-1,TRBV28,12,CASSPPSPAILF
TRBJ1-2,TRBV7-9,13,CASTPGEGYGYTF
TRBJ2-7,TRBV5-6,16,CASSLLTDLISYEQYF
TRBJ1-1,TRBV6-4,15,CASRTGTGWDTEAFF
TRBJ2-6,TRBV28,12,CASSLSPNVLTF
TRBJ1-1,TRBV29-1,9,CSVGHEAFF
TRBJ2-5,TRBV29-1,14,CSVPGPTTQETQYF